The rows below give T cell receptor beta chains drawn from one sample of a study of cytomegalovirus exposure and HLA in healthy donors. TCRdb's table, derived via immunoSEQ multiplex PCR, lists solely in-frame clones and lacks some. The sample records approximately 110,000 clones, approximately 80% being singletons. The sample comprised PBMCs. These receptor sequences come from a woman aged 40 to 55 in good health and CMV-seropositive. The CDR3 runs from the conserved cysteine through the conserved F or W. The D gene is left open where the match is weak. Clone sizes are given selectively: once, few, many, or a class where the clone is expanded.

>TRBJ2-2|-|-|TRBV30
TGTGCCTGGAGGACACAGGGTTCGGGCACCGGGGAGCTGTTTTTT
CAWRTQGSGTGELFF
>TRBJ2-7|-|-|TRBV7-9
TGTGCCAGCAGCTTTAACGCGGGCGAGCAGTACTTC
CASSFNAGEQYF
>TRBJ2-7|TRBD1|-|TRBV25-1
TGTGCCAGCAGTCAAAGAGACAGGGAGTACGAGCAGTACTTC
CASSQRDREYEQYF
>TRBJ1-5|-|-|TRBV5-6
TGTGCCAGCAGCCGGGGGGTGGGGGAGCGTGGTCAGCCCCAGCATTTT
CASSRGVGERGQPQHF
>TRBJ2-2|TRBD1|-|TRBV18
TGTGCCAGCTCTCTACGGACAGGGGACACCGGGGAGCTGTTTTTT
CASSLRTGDTGELFF
>TRBJ2-7|-|once|TRBV7-6
TGTGCCAGCAGCCAACCGGGGGCAGGGGGTCACAGTGGGCAGTACTTC
CASSQPGAGGHSGQYF
>TRBJ2-1|-|once|TRBV2
TGTGCCAGCACCCCTAGCAATGAGCAGTTCTTC
CASTPSNEQFF
>TRBJ1-4|-|-|TRBV28
TGTGCCAGCAGTCAGGGGCAGGGTTTGGGAAAACTGTTTTTT
CASSQGQGLGKLFF
>TRBJ2-7|-|many|TRBV19
TGTGCCAGTAGCCCGGACAGTTCCTACGAGCAGTACTTC
CASSPDSSYEQYF
>TRBJ2-2|-|few|TRBV5-1
TGCGCCAGCAGCCCCGGACAGCTTCTTCTCACCGGGGAGCTGTTTTTT
CASSPGQLLLTGELFF
>TRBJ1-5|-|-|TRBV5-1
TGCGCCAGCAGCTTGGACAGGGCTCAGCCCCAGCATTTT
CASSLDRAQPQHF
>TRBJ2-1|TRBD2|-|TRBV19
TGTGCCAGTAGTAGGCCTAGCGGGAATCATGAGCAGTTCTTC
CASSRPSGNHEQFF
>TRBJ2-3|TRBD2|-|TRBV30
TGTGCCTGGAGTGTACTGGCGGGAGGGAGGGCAGATACGCAGTATTTT
CAWSVLAGGRADTQYF
>TRBJ2-7|TRBD1|-|TRBV28
TGTGCCAGCACCCCATGGGGACAGGGGGAACCCGAGCAGTACTTC
CASTPWGQGEPEQYF
>TRBJ2-1|-|-|TRBV14
TGTGCCAGCAGCCAAGTACTGGCGGGGTACAATGAGCAGTTCTTC
CASSQVLAGYNEQFF
>TRBJ1-4|TRBD1|once|TRBV7-9
TGTGCCAGCAGCTCGGACAGGCGGAATGAAAAACTGTTTTTT
CASSSDRRNEKLFF
>TRBJ2-6|TRBD1|few|TRBV29-1
TGCAGCGTGGGGACAGGGTGGCCCGGGGCCAACGTCCTGACTTTC
CSVGTGWPGANVLTF
>TRBJ1-1|-|-|TRBV30
TGTGCCTGGAGTGTACTCAGCAGGACTGAAGCTTTCTTT
CAWSVLSRTEAFF
>TRBJ1-5|TRBD1|-|TRBV30
TGTGCCTGGAGTCAGGGACAGGGGAATCAGCCCCAGCATTTT
CAWSQGQGNQPQHF
>TRBJ1-5|TRBD1|-|TRBV6-6
TGTGCCAGCAGGGACAGGGGCCATCAGCCCCAGCATTTT
CASRDRGHQPQHF
>TRBJ2-5|TRBD1|-|TRBV2
TGTGCCAGCAGACGGACAGGGATGTACCAAGAGACCCAGTACTTC
CASRRTGMYQETQYF
>TRBJ1-5|-|-|TRBV29-1
TGCAGCGTTGCCAGGGCAGCAGATCAGCCCCAGCATTTT
CSVARAADQPQHF
>TRBJ1-3|TRBD1|-|TRBV7-8
TGTGCCAGCGGCTTTCGCAGGGGGCTAAGTGGTTCTGGAAACACCATATATTTT
CASGFRRGLSGSGNTIYF
>TRBJ2-5|TRBD2|-|TRBV6-1
TGTGCCAGCAGTGAAGCGGCGGCGGGAGCTGAACAAGAGACCCAGTACTTC
CASSEAAAGAEQETQYF
>TRBJ2-3|TRBD2|-|TRBV6-1
TGTGCCAGCAGCCCCTTAGCGGGCCAAACAGATACGCAGTATTTT
CASSPLAGQTDTQYF
>TRBJ2-3|-|few|TRBV4-2
TGTGCCAGCAGCCAAGATCCTATTAGCCCCACAGATACGCAGTATTTT
CASSQDPISPTDTQYF
>TRBJ1-2|-|few|TRBV10-3
TGTGCCATCAGTGAGAGGACAGAAGGCTACACCTTC
CAISERTEGYTF
>TRBJ2-1|-|-|TRBV7-7
TGTGCTAGCAGCTTAGTTGCCGGGAGTTCCAATGAGCAGTTCTTC
CASSLVAGSSNEQFF
>TRBJ2-5|TRBD2|few|TRBV5-4
TGTGCCAGCAGCCGACTAGCGGGCCAAGAGACCCAGTACTTC
CASSRLAGQETQYF
>TRBJ1-1|-|few|TRBV7-8
TGTGCCAGCAGCCCTTTGATGAGGGCGGGCACTGAAGCTTTCTTT
CASSPLMRAGTEAFF
>TRBJ2-5|-|-|TRBV28
TGTGCCAGCAGTGCGGGGACTGTGTACCAAGAGACCCAGTACTTC
CASSAGTVYQETQYF
>TRBJ2-1|-|-|TRBV27
TGTGCCAGCAGTTTACGACTAGTAAATGAGCAGTTCTTC
CASSLRLVNEQFF
>TRBJ2-7|-|-|TRBV30
TGTGCCTGGAGACCCCCGGGACCCCGGGGGGAGCAGTACTTC
CAWRPPGPRGEQYF
>TRBJ1-3|-|-|TRBV7-9
TGTGCCAGCAGCCGAACAGGGTTAGGAAACACCATATATTTT
CASSRTGLGNTIYF
>TRBJ2-1|TRBD1|few|TRBV7-3
TGTGCCAGCAGCAACACGCGGACAGGTTCTCATGAGCAGTTCTTC
CASSNTRTGSHEQFF
>TRBJ2-1|TRBD1|-|TRBV5-1
TGCGCCAGCAGCTCCGGGGTTGGGACAGGGGTTTACAATGAGCAGTTCTTC
CASSSGVGTGVYNEQFF
>TRBJ1-1|-|-|TRBV5-6
TGTGCCAGCACCCACGGCTTGGGGGCGGCGAACACTGAAGCTTTCTTT
CASTHGLGAANTEAFF
>TRBJ2-3|-|-|TRBV2
TGTGCCAGCAGAGGGGGAGATACGCAGTATTTT
CASRGGDTQYF
>TRBJ2-1|TRBD1|-|TRBV10-2
TGCGCCAGCAGGTATGCTTCCGGGACAGGGGACTACAATGAGCAGTTCTTC
CASRYASGTGDYNEQFF
>TRBJ1-5|TRBD1|few|TRBV11-2
TGTGCCAGCAGCTTAGACAGGGGGTATCAGCCCCAGCATTTT
CASSLDRGYQPQHF
>TRBJ2-1|-|-|TRBV30
TGTGCCTGGAGTTCGCTAGCGCTCAATGAGCAGTTCTTC
CAWSSLALNEQFF
>TRBJ1-2|-|-|TRBV29-1
TGCAGCGTTGATGAGTCGCAAAGCGGAGGCCTCTATGGCTACACCTTC
CSVDESQSGGLYGYTF
>TRBJ1-3|TRBD1|-|TRBV6-1
TGTGCCAGCAGGGGACAGGGAGGCGGAAACACCATATATTTT
CASRGQGGGNTIYF
>TRBJ1-2|-|-|TRBV6-1
TGTGCCAGCAGGGGGGCCAGGGCTACCTATGGCTACACCTTC
CASRGARATYGYTF
>TRBJ2-5|-|few|TRBV18
TGTGCCAGCTCACCACCGGGGGGAAGAGAGACCCAGTACTTC
CASSPPGGRETQYF
>TRBJ1-3|-|-|TRBV7-8
TGTGCCAGCAGCTCCCTGCGGGAGGGGCTGGGAAACACCATATATTTT
CASSSLREGLGNTIYF
>TRBJ1-1|-|-|TRBV11-2
TGTGCCAGCAGCTTAGCGAGGGAGGCAGCTTTCTTT
CASSLAREAAFF